Within the sample, the clone carrying this TCR beta chain is medium-sized. The CDR3 sequence is 14 residues long. Deletions cut 0 bases from V and 2 bases from J, with 8 bases between. Germline-derived CDR1 and CDR2 are MNHEY and SVGAGI. TCRdb reprocessed the 5' RACE reads with MiXCR, giving one entry per CDR3 protein. Of over 800 distinct CDR3 sequences in the sample, less than 9.5% are singletons; the top ten hold roughly 27%. This sample is part of a study of T cells after yellow fever vaccination. Here the sequenced sample was CD8+ T cells binding an NS4B(214-222) dextramer, sorted from PBMCs, taken around 45 days after the first yellow fever vaccination. The chain joins TRBV6-5 to TRBJ2-7; D is uncertain. This TCR came from a young man who received the YFV17D yellow fever vaccine. This CDR3 is CASSYSNTAYEQYF. In DNA, the CDR3 is TGTGCCAGCAGTTACTCGAACACAGCCTACGAGCAGTACTTC.